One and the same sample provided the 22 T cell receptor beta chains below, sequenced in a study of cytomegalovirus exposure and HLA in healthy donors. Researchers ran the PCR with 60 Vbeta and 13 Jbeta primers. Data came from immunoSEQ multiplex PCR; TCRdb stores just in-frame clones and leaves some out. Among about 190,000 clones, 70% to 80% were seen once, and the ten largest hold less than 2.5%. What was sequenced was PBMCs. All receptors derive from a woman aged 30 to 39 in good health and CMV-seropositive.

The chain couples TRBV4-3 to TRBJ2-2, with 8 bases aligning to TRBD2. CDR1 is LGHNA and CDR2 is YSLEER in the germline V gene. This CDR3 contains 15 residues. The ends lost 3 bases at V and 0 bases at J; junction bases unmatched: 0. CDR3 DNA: TGCGCCAGCAGCCAGCGGGGGGCGAACACCGGGGAGCTGTTTTTT. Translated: CASSQRGANTGELFF.

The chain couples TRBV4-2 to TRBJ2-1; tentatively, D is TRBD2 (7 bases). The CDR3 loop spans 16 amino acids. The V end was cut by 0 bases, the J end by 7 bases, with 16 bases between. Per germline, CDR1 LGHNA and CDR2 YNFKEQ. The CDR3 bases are TGTGCCAGCAGCCAAGATGGGGGGCGGGGGTCGAATGAGCAGTTCTTC. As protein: CASSQDGGRGSNEQFF.

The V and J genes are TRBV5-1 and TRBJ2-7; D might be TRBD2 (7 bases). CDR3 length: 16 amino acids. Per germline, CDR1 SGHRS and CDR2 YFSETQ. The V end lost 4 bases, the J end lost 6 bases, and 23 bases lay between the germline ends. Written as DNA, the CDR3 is TGCGCCAGCAGCCCCAGGTCCGGGGGGCCGAGCGGCGAGCAGTACTTC. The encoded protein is CASSPRSGGPSGEQYF.

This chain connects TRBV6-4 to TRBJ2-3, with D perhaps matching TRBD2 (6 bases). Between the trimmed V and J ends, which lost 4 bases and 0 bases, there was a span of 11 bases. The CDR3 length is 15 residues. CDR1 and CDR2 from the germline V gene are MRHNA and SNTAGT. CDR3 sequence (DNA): TGTGCCAGCAGTGTTGGGGACTCTAGCACAGATACGCAGTATTTT. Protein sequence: CASSVGDSSTDTQYF.

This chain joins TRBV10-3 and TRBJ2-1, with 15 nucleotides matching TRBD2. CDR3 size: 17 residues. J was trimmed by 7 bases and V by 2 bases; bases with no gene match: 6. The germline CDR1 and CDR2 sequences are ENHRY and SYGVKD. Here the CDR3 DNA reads TGTGCCATCAGTGAGCACGGGACTAGCGGGAGGCGGAATGAGCAGTTCTTC. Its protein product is CAISEHGTSGRRNEQFF.

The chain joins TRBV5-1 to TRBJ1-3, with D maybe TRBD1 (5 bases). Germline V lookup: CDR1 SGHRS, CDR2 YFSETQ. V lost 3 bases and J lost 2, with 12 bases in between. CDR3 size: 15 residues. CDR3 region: CASSSETGPGNTIYF. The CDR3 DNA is TGCGCCAGCAGCTCGGAAACAGGTCCTGGAAACACCATATATTTT.

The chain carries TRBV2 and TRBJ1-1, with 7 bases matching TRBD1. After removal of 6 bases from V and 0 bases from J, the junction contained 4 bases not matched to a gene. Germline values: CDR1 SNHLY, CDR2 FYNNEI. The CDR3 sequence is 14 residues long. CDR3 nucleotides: TGTGCCAGCAGCATACAGGGGATGAACACTGAAGCTTTCTTT. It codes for CASSIQGMNTEAFF.

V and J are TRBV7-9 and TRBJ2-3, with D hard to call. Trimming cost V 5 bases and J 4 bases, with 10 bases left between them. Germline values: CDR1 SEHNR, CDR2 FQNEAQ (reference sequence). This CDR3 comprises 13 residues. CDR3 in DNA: TGTGCCAGCAGCCCCCTGTCCTCAGATACGCAGTATTTT. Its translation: CASSPLSSDTQYF. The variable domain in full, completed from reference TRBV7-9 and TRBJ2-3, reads DTGVSQNPRHKITKRGQNVTFRCDPISEHNRLYWYRQTLGQGPEFLTYFQNEAQLEKSRLLSDRFSAERPKGSFSTLEIQRTEQGDSAMYLCASSPLSSDTQYFGPGTRLTVL.

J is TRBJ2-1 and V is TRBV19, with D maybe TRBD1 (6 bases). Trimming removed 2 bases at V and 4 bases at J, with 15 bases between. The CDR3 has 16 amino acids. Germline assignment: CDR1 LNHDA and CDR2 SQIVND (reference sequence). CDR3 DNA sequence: TGTGCCAGTAGTATACTTAGGGGGACCCTATACAATGAGCAGTTCTTC. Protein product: CASSILRGTLYNEQFF.

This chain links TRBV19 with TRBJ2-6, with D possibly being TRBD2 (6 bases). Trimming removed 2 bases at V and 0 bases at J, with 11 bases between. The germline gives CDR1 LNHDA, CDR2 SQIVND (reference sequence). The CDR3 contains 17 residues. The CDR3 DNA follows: TGTGCCAGTAGTATAACCGGGACTTTCTCTGGGGCCAACGTCCTGACTTTC. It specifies CASSITGTFSGANVLTF.

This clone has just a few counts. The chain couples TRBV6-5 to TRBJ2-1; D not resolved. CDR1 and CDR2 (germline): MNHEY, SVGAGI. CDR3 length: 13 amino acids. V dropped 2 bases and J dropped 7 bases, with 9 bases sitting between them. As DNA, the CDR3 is TGTGCCAGCAGTTACCATAGAGAAAATGAGCAGTTCTTC. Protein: CASSYHRENEQFF.

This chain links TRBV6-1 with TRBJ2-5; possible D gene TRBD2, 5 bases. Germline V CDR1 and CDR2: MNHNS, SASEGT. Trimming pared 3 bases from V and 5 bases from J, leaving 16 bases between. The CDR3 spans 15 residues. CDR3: CASSDPSPGVETQYF. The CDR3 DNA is TGTGCCAGCAGTGATCCGTCTCCCGGGGTTGAGACCCAGTACTTC.

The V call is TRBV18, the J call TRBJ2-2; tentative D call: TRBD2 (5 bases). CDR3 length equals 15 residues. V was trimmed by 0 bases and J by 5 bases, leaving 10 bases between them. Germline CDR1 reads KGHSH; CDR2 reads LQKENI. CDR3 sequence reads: CASSPPATGTGELFF. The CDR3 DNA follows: TGTGCCAGCTCACCACCGGCCACGGGAACCGGGGAGCTGTTTTTT.

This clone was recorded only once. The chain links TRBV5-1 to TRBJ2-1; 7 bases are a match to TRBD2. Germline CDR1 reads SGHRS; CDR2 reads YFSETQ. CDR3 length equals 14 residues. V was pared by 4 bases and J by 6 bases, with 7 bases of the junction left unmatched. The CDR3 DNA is TGCGCCAGCAGCCCCCGGGGAGGGATCAATGAGCAGTTCTTC. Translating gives CASSPRGGINEQFF.

The CDR3 DNA sequence: TGTGCCAGCAGGGAATCAACGACTAGTAAGTCCTACAATGAGCAGTTCTTC. The encoded protein is CASRESTTSKSYNEQFF. The V gene is TRBV2, the J gene TRBJ2-1; D is perhaps TRBD2 (6 bases). Trimming cost V 6 bases and J 1 base, with 19 bases left between them. The CDR3 has 17 residues. CDR1 SNHLY and CDR2 FYNNEI come from the germline V gene.

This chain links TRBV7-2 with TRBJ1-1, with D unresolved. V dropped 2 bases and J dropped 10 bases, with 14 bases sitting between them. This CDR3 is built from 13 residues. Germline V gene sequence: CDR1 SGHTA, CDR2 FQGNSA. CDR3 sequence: CASSLLVHTGAFF. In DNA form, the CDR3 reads TGTGCCAGCAGCTTATTGGTTCATACGGGAGCTTTCTTT.

CDR3 region: CASSLVGLRLASGDTDTQYF. The CDR3 DNA reads as TGTGCCAGCAGCTTAGTGGGCCTTCGATTGGCTAGCGGCGACACAGATACGCAGTATTTT. The chain carries TRBV7-8 and TRBJ2-3; 7 bases are a match to TRBD2. Germline V gene lookup returns CDR1 SGHVS and CDR2 FQNEAQ. The CDR3 length is 20 residues. After removal of 1 base from V and 2 bases from J, the junction contained 18 bases not matched to a gene.

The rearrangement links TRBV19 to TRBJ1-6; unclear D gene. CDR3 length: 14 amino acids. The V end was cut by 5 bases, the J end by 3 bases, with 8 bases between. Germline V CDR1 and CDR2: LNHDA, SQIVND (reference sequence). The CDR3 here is CASSLPGYNSPLHF. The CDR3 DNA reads TGTGCCAGTAGTCTCCCGGGCTATAATTCACCCCTCCACTTT.

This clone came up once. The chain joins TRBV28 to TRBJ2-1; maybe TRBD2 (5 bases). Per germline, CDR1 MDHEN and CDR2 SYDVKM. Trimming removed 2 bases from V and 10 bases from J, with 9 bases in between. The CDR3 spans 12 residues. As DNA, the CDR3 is TGTGCCAGCAGTTTACTAGCCCTCGAGCAGTTCTTC. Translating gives CASSLLALEQFF.

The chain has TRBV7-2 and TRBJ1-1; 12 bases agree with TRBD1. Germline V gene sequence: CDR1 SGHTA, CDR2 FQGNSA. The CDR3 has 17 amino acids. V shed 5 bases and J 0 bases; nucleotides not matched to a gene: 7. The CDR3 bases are TGTGCCAGCAGCCCTCGGGACAGGGGGCCTTTGAACACTGAAGCTTTCTTT. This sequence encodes CASSPRDRGPLNTEAFF.

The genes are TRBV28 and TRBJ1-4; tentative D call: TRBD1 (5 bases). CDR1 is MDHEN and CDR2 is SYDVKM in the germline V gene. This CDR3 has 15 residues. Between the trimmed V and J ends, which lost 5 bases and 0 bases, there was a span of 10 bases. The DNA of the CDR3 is TGTGCCAGCAGTCCCAGGGTTGCAACTAATGAAAAACTGTTTTTT. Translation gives CASSPRVATNEKLFF.

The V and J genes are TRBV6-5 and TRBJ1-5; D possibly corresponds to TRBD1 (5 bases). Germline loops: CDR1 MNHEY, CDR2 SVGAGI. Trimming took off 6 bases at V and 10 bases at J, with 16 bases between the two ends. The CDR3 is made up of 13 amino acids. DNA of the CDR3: TGTGCCAGCAGATCAGGGTGGGATCGACCCCAGCATTTT. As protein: CASRSGWDRPQHF.